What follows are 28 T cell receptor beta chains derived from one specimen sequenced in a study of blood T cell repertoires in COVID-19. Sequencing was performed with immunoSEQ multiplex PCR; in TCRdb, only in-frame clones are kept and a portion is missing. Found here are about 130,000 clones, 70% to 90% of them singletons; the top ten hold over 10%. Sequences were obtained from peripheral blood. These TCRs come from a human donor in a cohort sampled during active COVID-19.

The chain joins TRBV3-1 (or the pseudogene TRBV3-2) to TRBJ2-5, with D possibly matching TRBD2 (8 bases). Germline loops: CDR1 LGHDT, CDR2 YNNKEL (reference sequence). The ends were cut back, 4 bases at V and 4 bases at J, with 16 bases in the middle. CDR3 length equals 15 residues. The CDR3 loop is CASSPAGRGLETQYF. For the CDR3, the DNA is TGTGCCAGCAGCCCCGCCGGGAGGGGGCTAGAGACCCAGTACTTC.

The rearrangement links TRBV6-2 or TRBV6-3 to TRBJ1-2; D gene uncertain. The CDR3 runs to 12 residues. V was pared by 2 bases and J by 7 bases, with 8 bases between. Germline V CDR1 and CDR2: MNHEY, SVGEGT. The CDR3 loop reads CASSYEGFGYTF. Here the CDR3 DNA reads TGTGCCAGCAGTTACGAGGGTTTTGGCTACACCTTC.

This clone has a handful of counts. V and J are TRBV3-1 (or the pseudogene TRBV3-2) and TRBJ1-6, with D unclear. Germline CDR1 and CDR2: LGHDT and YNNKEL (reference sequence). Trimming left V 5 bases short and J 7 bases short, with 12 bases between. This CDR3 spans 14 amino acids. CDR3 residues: CASSGKRLNSPLHF. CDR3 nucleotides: TGTGCCAGCAGCGGCAAGCGACTGAATTCACCCCTCCACTTT.

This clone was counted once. CDR3 DNA sequence: TGTGCCAGCAGCTTAAACAAGGGGACAAGGTCTGGTATTCGGTTTTTT. Protein: CASSLNKGTRSGIRFF. V and J are TRBV7-8 and TRBJ1-4; D may be TRBD1 (6 bases). CDR3 length: 16 residues. Germline-derived CDR1 and CDR2 are SGHVS and FQNEAQ. The V and J ends lost 2 bases and 16 bases respectively, with 26 bases between them. Combining the CDR3 with reference TRBV7-8 and TRBJ1-4 gives the whole variable domain GAGVSQSPRYKVAKRGQDVALRCDPISGHVSLFWYQQALGQGPEFLTYFQNEAQLDKSGLPSDRFFAERPEGSVSTLKIQRTQQEDSAVYLCASSLNKGTRSGIRFFGSGTQLSVL.

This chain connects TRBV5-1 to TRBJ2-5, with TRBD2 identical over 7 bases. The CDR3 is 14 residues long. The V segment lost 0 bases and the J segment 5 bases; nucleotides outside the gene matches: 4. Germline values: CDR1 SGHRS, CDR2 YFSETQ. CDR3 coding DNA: TGCGCCAGCAGCTTGGGACTAGCCATGGAGACCCAGTACTTC. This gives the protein CASSLGLAMETQYF.

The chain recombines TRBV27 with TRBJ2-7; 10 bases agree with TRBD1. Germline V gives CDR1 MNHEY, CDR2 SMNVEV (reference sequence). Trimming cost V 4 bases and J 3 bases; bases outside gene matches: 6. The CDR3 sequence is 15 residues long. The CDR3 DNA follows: TGTGCCAGCAGTTACCGACAGGGGGCCATCTACGAGCAGTACTTC. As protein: CASSYRQGAIYEQYF.

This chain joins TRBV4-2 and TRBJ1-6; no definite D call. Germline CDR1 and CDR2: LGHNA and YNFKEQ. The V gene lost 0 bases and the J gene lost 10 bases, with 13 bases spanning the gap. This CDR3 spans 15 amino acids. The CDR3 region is CASSQDSVSRSPLHF. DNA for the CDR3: TGTGCCAGCAGCCAAGATAGCGTATCGCGATCACCCCTCCACTTT.

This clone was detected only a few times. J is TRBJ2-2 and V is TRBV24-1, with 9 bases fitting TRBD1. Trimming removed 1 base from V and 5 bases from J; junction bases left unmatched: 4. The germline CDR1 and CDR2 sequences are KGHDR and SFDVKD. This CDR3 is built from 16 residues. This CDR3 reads CATSDFGTGSTGELFF. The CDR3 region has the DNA TGTGCCACCAGTGATTTCGGGACAGGGTCAACCGGGGAGCTGTTTTTT.

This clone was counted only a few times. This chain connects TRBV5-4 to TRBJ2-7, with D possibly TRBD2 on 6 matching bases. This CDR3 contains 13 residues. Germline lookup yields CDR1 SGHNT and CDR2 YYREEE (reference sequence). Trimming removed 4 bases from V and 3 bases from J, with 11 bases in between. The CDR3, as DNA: TGTGCCAGCAGCACTTCGGGGGTCTACGAGCAGTACTTC. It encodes CASSTSGVYEQYF.

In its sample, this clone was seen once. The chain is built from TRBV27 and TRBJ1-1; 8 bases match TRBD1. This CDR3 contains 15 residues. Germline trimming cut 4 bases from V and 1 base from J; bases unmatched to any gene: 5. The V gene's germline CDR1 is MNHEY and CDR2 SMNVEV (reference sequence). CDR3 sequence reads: CASSSGGGGNTEAFF. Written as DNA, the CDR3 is TGTGCCAGCAGTTCAGGGGGCGGTGGGAACACTGAAGCTTTCTTT.

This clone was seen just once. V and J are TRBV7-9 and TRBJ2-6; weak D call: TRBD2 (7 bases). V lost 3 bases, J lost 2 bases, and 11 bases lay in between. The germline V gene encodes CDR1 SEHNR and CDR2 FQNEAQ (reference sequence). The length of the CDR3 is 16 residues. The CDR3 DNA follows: TGTGCCAGCAGCTTGTCGGGGGGCACTGGGGCCAACGTCCTGACTTTC. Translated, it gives CASSLSGGTGANVLTF. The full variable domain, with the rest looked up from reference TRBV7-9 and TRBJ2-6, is DTGVSQNPRHKITKRGQNVTFRCDPISEHNRLYWYRQTLGQGPEFLTYFQNEAQLEKSRLLSDRFSAERPKGSFSTLEIQRTEQGDSAMYLCASSLSGGTGANVLTFGAGSRLTVL.

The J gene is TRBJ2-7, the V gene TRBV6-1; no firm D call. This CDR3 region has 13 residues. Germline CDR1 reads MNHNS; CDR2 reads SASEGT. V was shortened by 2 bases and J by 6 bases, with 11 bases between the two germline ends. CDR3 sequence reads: CASSERPGAEQYF. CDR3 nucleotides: TGTGCCAGCAGTGAACGACCGGGTGCCGAGCAGTACTTC.

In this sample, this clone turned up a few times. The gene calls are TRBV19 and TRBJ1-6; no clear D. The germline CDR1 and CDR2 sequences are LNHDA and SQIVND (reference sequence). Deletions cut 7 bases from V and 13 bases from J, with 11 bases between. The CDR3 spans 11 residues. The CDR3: CASKGGSPLHF. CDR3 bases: TGTGCCAGTAAGGGCGGGTCGCCCCTCCACTTT.

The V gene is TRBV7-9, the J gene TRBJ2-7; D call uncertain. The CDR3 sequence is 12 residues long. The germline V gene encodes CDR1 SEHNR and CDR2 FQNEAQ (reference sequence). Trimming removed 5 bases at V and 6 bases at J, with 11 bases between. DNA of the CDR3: TGTGCCAGCAGCCCCCAATCGGGCGAGCAGTACTTC. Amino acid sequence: CASSPQSGEQYF.

The CDR3 DNA sequence: TGCGCCAGCAGCTTTAGGGTGACTAGCGTAGACCAAGAGACCCAGTACTTC. Translation: CASSFRVTSVDQETQYF. V is TRBV5-1 and J is TRBJ2-5; TRBD2 matches 8 bases. Per germline, CDR1 SGHRS and CDR2 YFSETQ. The CDR3 has 17 amino acids. Trimming at V came to 2 bases and at J to 0 bases, leaving 9 bases not matched to a gene.

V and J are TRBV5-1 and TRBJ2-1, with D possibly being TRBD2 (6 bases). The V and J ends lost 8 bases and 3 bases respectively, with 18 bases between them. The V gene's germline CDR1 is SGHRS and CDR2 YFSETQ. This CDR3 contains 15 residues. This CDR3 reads CASGMGGTSYNEQFF. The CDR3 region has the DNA TGCGCCAGTGGGATGGGGGGAACCAGCTACAATGAGCAGTTCTTC. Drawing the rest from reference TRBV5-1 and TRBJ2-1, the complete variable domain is KAGVTQTPRYLIKTRGQQVTLSCSPISGHRSVSWYQQTPGQGLQFLFEYFSETQRNKGNFPGRFSGRQFSNSRSEMNVSTLELGDSALYLCASGMGGTSYNEQFFGPGTRLTVL.

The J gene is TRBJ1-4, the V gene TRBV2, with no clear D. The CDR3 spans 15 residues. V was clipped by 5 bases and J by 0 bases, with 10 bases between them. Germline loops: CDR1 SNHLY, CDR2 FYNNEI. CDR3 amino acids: CASSIRVATNEKLFF. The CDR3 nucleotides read TGTGCCAGCAGTATTCGGGTTGCAACTAATGAAAAACTGTTTTTT.

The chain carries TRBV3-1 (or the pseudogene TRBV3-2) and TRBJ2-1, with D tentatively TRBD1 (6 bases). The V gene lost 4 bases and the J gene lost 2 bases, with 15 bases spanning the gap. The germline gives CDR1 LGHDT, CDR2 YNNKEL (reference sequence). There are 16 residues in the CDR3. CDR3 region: CASSRQVDRPYNEQFF. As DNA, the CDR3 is TGTGCCAGCAGCCGCCAGGTCGACAGGCCCTACAATGAGCAGTTCTTC.

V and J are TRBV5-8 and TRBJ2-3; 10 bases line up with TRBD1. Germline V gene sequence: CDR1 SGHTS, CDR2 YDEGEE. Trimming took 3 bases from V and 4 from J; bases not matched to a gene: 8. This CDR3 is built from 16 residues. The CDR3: CASSSGTGTGADTQYF. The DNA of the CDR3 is TGTGCCAGCAGCTCCGGTACCGGGACAGGGGCAGATACGCAGTATTTT.

Here the CDR3 DNA reads TGTGCCAGCAGCTTTAATAGACAGACGCGTGGCTACACCTTC. As protein: CASSFNRQTRGYTF. V gene TRBV5-5 combines with J gene TRBJ1-2; D perhaps matches TRBD1 (5 bases). The V gene's germline CDR1 is SGHKS and CDR2 YYEKEE (reference sequence). V gave up 2 bases and J gave up 7 bases, with 15 bases separating them. This CDR3 is 14 amino acids long. Together with reference TRBV5-5 and TRBJ1-2, the CDR3 gives the full variable domain: DAGVTQSPTHLIKTRGQQVTLRCSPISGHKSVSWYQQVLGQGPQFIFQYYEKEERGRGNFPDRFSARQFPNYSSELNVNALLLGDSALYLCASSFNRQTRGYTFGSGTRLTVV.

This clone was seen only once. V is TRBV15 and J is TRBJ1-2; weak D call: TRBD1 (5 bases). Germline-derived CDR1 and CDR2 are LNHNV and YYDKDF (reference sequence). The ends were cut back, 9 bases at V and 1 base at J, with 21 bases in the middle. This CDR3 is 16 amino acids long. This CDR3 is CATFGAQQDLNYGYTF. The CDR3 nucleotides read TGTGCCACATTTGGGGCCCAACAGGACCTTAACTATGGCTACACCTTC. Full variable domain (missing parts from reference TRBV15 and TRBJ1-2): DAMVIQNPRYQVTQFGKPVTLSCSQTLNHNVMYWYQQKSSQAPKLLFHYYDKDFNNEADTPDNFQSRRPNTSFCFLDIRSPGLGDTAMYLCATFGAQQDLNYGYTFGSGTRLTVV.

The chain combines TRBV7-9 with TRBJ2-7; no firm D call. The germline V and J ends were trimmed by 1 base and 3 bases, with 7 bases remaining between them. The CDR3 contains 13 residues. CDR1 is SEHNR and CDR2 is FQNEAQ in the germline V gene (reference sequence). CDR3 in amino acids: CASSLDAIYEQYF. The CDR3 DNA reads TGTGCCAGCAGCTTAGATGCGATCTACGAGCAGTACTTC.

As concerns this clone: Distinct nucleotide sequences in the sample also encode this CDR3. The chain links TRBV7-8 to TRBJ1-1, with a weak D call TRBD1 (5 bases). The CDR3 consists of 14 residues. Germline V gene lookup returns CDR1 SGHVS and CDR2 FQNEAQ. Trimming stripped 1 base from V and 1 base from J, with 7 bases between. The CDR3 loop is CASSLVTGNTEAFF. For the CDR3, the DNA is TGTGCCAGCAGCTTAGTAACAGGGAACACTGAAGCTTTCTTT.

The CDR3 DNA reads TGCGCCAGCAGCCGTACTCGTGGGACTAGCGTGAACACCGGGGAGCTGTTTTTT. Translated, it gives CASSRTRGTSVNTGELFF. The chain combines TRBV4-1 with TRBJ2-2; 10 nucleotides agree with TRBD2. CDR3 size: 18 residues. Germline V lookup: CDR1 MGHRA, CDR2 YSYEKL. J lost 1 base, V lost 4 bases, and 9 bases had no gene match.

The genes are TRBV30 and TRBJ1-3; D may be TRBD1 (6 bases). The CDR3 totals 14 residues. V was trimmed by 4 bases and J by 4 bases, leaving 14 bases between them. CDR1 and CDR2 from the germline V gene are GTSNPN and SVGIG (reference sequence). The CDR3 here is CAWTRRTAGNTIYF. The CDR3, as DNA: TGTGCCTGGACCAGGCGGACAGCCGGAAACACCATATATTTT. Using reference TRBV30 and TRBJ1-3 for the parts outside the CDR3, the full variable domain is SQTIHQWPATLVQPVGSPLSLECTVEGTSNPNLYWYRQAAGRGLQLLFYSVGIGQISSEVPQNLSASRPQDRQFILSSKKLLLSDSGFYLCAWTRRTAGNTIYFGEGSWLTVV.

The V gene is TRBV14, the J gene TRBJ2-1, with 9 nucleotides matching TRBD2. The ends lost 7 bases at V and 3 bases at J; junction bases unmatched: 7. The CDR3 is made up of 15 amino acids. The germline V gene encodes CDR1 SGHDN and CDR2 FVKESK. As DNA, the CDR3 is TGTGCCAGCACCCCGTTTAGCGGGAGCTACAATGAGCAGTTCTTC. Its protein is CASTPFSGSYNEQFF.

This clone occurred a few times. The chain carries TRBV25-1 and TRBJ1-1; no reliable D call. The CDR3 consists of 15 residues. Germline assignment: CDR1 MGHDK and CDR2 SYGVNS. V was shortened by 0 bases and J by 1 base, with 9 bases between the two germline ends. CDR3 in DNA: TGTGCCAGCAGTGAATACGTGACATCGAACACTGAAGCTTTCTTT. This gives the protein CASSEYVTSNTEAFF. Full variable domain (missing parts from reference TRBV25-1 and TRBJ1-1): EADIYQTPRYLVIGTGKKITLECSQTMGHDKMYWYQQDPGMELHLIHYSYGVNSTEKGDLSSESTVSRIRTEHFPLTLESARPSHTSQYLCASSEYVTSNTEAFFGQGTRLTVV.

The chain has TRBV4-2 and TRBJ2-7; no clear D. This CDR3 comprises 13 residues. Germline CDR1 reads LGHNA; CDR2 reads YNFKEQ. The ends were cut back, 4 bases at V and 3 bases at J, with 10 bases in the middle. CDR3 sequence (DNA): TGTGCCAGCAGCCGTGCTGCAGACTACGAGCAGTACTTC. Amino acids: CASSRAADYEQYF.